Below are 14 T cell receptor beta chains sequenced from a single sample in a study of blood T cell repertoires in COVID-19. TCRdb's copy holds only in-frame clones and misses some; the assay was immunoSEQ multiplex PCR. The sample carries under 50,000 clones, 87% recorded once. Sequencing input: peripheral blood. The origin of the receptors is a man in his 60s with COVID-19, enrolled during active disease.

The chain uses TRBV30 and TRBJ1-2, with a tentative D call TRBD1 (6 bases). The CDR3 has 17 amino acids. Germline V lookup: CDR1 GTSNPN, CDR2 SVGIG (reference sequence). V lost 2 bases, J lost 0 bases, and 19 bases lay in between. CDR3 residues: CAWSFGGHIQANYGYTF. The DNA of the CDR3 is TGTGCCTGGAGTTTCGGGGGGCACATACAAGCTAACTATGGCTACACCTTC.

This chain connects TRBV12-5 to TRBJ1-2, with no clear D. This CDR3 comprises 15 residues. Trimming stripped 1 base from V and 0 bases from J, with 9 bases between. Germline V CDR1 and CDR2: LGHNT, FRNRAP. The CDR3: CASGLGEGANYGYTF. CDR3 DNA: TGTGCTAGTGGTTTGGGAGAGGGTGCTAACTATGGCTACACCTTC.

The J gene is TRBJ1-3, the V gene TRBV3-1 (or the pseudogene TRBV3-2); the match to TRBD1 covers 7 bases. Per germline, CDR1 LGHDT and CDR2 YNNKEL (reference sequence). After removal of 2 bases from V and 0 bases from J, the junction contained 4 bases not matched to a gene. CDR3 length: 16 residues. The CDR3 spells CASSQLRDSSGNTIYF. CDR3 DNA: TGTGCCAGCAGCCAACTACGGGACAGCTCTGGAAACACCATATATTTT.

This chain joins TRBV7-8 and TRBJ1-5; 8 positions match TRBD1. CDR3 size: 17 residues. With V trimmed by 5 bases and J by 6 bases, 15 bases remained unmatched. Germline values: CDR1 SGHVS, CDR2 FQNEAQ. The CDR3 protein is CASSISNAGTGAQPQHF. Here the CDR3 DNA reads TGTGCCAGCAGCATATCAAACGCCGGGACAGGAGCTCAGCCCCAGCATTTT. Full variable domain (missing parts from reference TRBV7-8 and TRBJ1-5): GAGVSQSPRYKVAKRGQDVALRCDPISGHVSLFWYQQALGQGPEFLTYFQNEAQLDKSGLPSDRFFAERPEGSVSTLKIQRTQQEDSAVYLCASSISNAGTGAQPQHFGDGTRLSIL.

This rearrangement joins TRBV3-1 (or the pseudogene TRBV3-2) to TRBJ2-5; D may be TRBD2 (6 bases). Germline CDR1 LGHDT, CDR2 YNNKEL (reference sequence). V was pared by 0 bases and J by 4 bases, with 12 bases between. The CDR3 sequence is 15 residues long. Here the CDR3 DNA reads TGTGCCAGCAGCCAAGATCGACTAGGAGGAGAGACCCAGTACTTC. This gives the protein CASSQDRLGGETQYF.

The chain uses TRBV5-8 and TRBJ2-2; TRBD1 agrees at 7 bases. The CDR3 length is 14 residues. Germline lookup yields CDR1 SGHTS and CDR2 YDEGEE. V was clipped by 4 bases and J by 5 bases; unmatched bases: 5. The CDR3 reads CASSLRQGTGELFF. Written as DNA, the CDR3 is TGTGCCAGCAGCCTAAGACAGGGAACCGGGGAGCTGTTTTTT.

The V call is TRBV2, the J call TRBJ1-4, with D hard to call. Per germline, CDR1 SNHLY and CDR2 FYNNEI. V was cut by 7 bases and J by 8 bases, with 14 bases left in between. The CDR3 runs 13 residues. CDR3 DNA sequence: TGTGCCAGCAAAACCGGAGCCGAGGAAAAACTGTTTTTT. Translating gives CASKTGAEEKLFF.

The chain is built from TRBV7-2 and TRBJ1-2; D remains ambiguous. In germline, CDR1 is SGHTA, CDR2 FQGNSA. The CDR3 has 16 amino acids. V was cut by 2 bases and J by 0 bases, with 13 bases left in between. CDR3 region: CASSLTLGHTNYGYTF. The CDR3 nucleotides are TGTGCCAGCAGCTTAACACTAGGGCACACTAACTATGGCTACACCTTC.

This clone was recorded once. V is TRBV28 and J is TRBJ1-2, with 7 bases fitting TRBD1. The CDR3 totals 14 residues. Germline-derived CDR1 and CDR2 are MDHEN and SYDVKM. With V trimmed by 6 bases and J by 5 bases, 9 bases remained unmatched. The CDR3 DNA is TGTGCCAGCAGGATACAGGGGTCTAGTTATGGCTACACCTTC. This codes for CASRIQGSSYGYTF.

The chain links TRBV30 to TRBJ2-5, with TRBD2 matching over 13 bases. The germline V gene encodes CDR1 GTSNPN and CDR2 SVGIG (reference sequence). The CDR3 has 18 amino acids. V lost 5 bases, J lost 0 bases, and 12 bases stayed unmatched. The CDR3 region is CAWGTSGNSAKYQETQYF. The CDR3 nucleotides read TGTGCCTGGGGGACTAGCGGGAACTCGGCAAAATACCAAGAGACCCAGTACTTC.

V is TRBV6-6 and J is TRBJ2-4, with 8 positions matching TRBD2. CDR1 MNHNY and CDR2 SVGAGI come from the germline V gene (reference sequence). The CDR3 spans 15 residues. The V segment lost 5 bases and the J segment 3 bases; nucleotides outside the gene matches: 6. CDR3 DNA: TGTGCCAGCAGTCGAACTAGCGGCGTCAAAAACATTCAGTACTTC. Residues: CASSRTSGVKNIQYF.

This chain links TRBV27 with TRBJ2-1; TRBD2 aligns across 8 bases. V gave up 6 bases and J gave up 0 bases; unmatched junction bases: 1. The germline CDR1 and CDR2 sequences are MNHEY and SMNVEV (reference sequence). The CDR3 sequence is 14 residues long. CDR3 sequence (DNA): TGTGCCAGCAGGGGACTAGACTCCTACAATGAGCAGTTCTTC. Translating it yields CASRGLDSYNEQFF.

The chain combines TRBV4-3 with TRBJ1-2, with TRBD1 as a possible D gene (5 bases). The germline V gene encodes CDR1 LGHNA and CDR2 YSLEER. The ends were cut back, 1 base at V and 4 bases at J, with 13 bases in the middle. The CDR3 runs 15 residues. The chain's CDR3 is CASSQVLSGVYGYTF. In DNA form, the CDR3 reads TGCGCCAGCAGCCAAGTCCTATCGGGGGTCTATGGCTACACCTTC.

The rearrangement links TRBV2 to TRBJ2-7, with a tentative D call TRBD1 (5 bases). CDR1 SNHLY and CDR2 FYNNEI come from the germline V gene. The CDR3 covers 17 residues. V dropped 2 bases and J dropped 0 bases, with 17 bases sitting between them. This CDR3 is CASSEWGDRTSSYEQYF. CDR3 sequence (DNA): TGTGCCAGCAGTGAATGGGGTGACAGAACCAGCTCCTACGAGCAGTACTTC.